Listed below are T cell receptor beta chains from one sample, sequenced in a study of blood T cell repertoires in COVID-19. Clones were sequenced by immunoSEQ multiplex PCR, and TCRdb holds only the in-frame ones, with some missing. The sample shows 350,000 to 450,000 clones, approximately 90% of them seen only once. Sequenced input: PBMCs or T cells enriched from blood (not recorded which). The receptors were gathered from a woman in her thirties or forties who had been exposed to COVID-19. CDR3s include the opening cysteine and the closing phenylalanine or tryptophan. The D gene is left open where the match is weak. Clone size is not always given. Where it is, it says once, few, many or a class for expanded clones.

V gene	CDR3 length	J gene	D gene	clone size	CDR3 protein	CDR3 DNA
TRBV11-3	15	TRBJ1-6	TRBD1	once	CASSSRGRGDSPLHF	TGTGCCAGCAGCTCCAGGGGGCGCGGGGATTCACCCCTCCACTTT
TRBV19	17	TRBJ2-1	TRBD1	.	CASSRYGTAQIHNEQFF	TGTGCCAGTAGCAGATACGGGACAGCACAAATTCACAATGAGCAGTTCTTC
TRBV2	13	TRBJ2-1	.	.	CASMAGAYNEQFF	TGTGCCAGCATGGCCGGGGCCTACAATGAGCAGTTCTTC
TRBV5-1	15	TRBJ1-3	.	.	CASSLSQGSGNTIYF	TGCGCCAGCAGCTTGAGTCAGGGCTCTGGAAACACCATATATTTT
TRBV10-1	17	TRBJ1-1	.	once	CASSDSREGFSNTEAFF	TGCGCCAGCAGTGACTCCAGGGAGGGTTTTTCGAACACTGAAGCTTTCTTT
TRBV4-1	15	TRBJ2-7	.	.	CASSQDVEGPYEQYF	TGCGCCAGCAGCCAAGATGTGGAGGGCCCCTACGAGCAGTACTTC
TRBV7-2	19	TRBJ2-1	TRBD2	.	CASSPRTSGIPWNYNEQFF	TGTGCCAGCAGCCCCCGGACTAGCGGAATCCCTTGGAACTACAATGAGCAGTTCTTC
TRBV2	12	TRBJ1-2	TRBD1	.	CASSTGGYGYTF	TGTGCCAGCAGTACAGGGGGCTATGGCTACACCTTC
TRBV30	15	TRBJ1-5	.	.	CAWSVTDYSNQPQHF	TGTGCCTGGAGTGTCACAGATTATAGCAATCAGCCCCAGCATTTT
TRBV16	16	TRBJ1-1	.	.	CASSQSTVAIRTEAFF	TGTGCCAGCAGCCAATCCACAGTGGCTATCCGGACTGAAGCTTTCTTT
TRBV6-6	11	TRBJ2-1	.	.	CASREADEQFF	TGTGCCAGCAGGGAAGCGGATGAGCAGTTCTTC
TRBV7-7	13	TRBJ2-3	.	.	CASSLLGVDTQYF	TGTGCTAGCAGCTTATTGGGAGTAGATACGCAGTATTTT
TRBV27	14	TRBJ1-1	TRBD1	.	CASRLQGLGTEAFF	TGTGCCAGCAGACTACAGGGGTTGGGCACTGAAGCTTTCTTT
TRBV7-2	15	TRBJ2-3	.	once	CASSLDYRSTDTQYF	TGTGCCAGCAGCTTGGACTACCGTAGCACAGATACGCAGTATTTT
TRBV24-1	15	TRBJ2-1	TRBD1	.	CATSEPGQGFNEQFF	TGTGCCACCAGTGAGCCGGGACAGGGGTTCAATGAGCAGTTCTTC
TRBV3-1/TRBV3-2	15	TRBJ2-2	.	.	CASTALGVNTGELFF	TGTGCCAGCACCGCCCTTGGAGTCAACACCGGGGAGCTGTTTTTT
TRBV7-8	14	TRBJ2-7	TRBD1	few	CASSSGQEASEQYF	TGTGCCAGCAGCTCGGGACAGGAGGCCTCCGAGCAGTACTTC